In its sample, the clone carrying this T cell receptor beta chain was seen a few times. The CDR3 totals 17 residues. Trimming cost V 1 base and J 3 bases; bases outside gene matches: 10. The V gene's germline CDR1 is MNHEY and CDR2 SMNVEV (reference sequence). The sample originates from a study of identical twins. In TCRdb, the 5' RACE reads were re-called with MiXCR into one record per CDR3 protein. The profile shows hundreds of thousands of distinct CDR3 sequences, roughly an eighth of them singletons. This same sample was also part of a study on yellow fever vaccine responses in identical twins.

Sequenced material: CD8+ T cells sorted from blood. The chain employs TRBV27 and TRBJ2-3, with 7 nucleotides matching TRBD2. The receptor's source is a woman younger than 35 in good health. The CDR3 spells CASSLFAPGGGTDTQYF. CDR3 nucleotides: TGTGCCAGCAGTTTATTTGCGCCGGGAGGTGGGACAGATACGCAGTATTTT.